The present entry profiles one T cell receptor beta chain with its context. This specimen comes from a study of OX40 agonist ivuxolimab in advanced cancers. V lost 5 bases and J 6 bases, leaving 7 bases between the germline ends. Germline V lookup: CDR1 SGHDT, CDR2 YYEEEE. This CDR3 comprises 11 residues. The data were produced by immunoSEQ multiplex PCR, yet TCRdb's version contains in-frame clones alone and is incomplete. The sample records 60,000 to 70,000 clones, over 70% being singletons. This TCR was sampled from an adult with an advanced solid tumor such as melanoma, head and neck, liver or kidney cancer. Here the sequenced sample was CD4+ or CD8+ T cells sorted from blood, taken in a trial of the OX40 agonist ivuxolimab. The chain couples TRBV5-6 to TRBJ2-3; D gene uncertain. The CDR3 protein is CASRGMDTQYF. CDR3 coding DNA: TGTGCCAGCAGGGGGATGGATACGCAGTATTTT.